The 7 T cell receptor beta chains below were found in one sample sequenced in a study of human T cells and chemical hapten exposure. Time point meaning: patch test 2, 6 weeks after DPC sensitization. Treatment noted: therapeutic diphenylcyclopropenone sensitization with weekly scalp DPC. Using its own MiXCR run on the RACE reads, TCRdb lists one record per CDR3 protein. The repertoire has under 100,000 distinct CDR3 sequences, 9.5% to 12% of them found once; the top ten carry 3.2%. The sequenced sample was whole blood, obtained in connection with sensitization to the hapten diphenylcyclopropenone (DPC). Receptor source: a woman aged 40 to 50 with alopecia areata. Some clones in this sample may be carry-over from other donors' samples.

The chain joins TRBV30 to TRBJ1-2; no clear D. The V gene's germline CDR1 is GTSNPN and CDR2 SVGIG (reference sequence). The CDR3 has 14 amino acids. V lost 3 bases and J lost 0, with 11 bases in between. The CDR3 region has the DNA TGTGCCTGGAGCCCTTCATACCCTAACTATGGCTACACCTTC. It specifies CAWSPSYPNYGYTF.

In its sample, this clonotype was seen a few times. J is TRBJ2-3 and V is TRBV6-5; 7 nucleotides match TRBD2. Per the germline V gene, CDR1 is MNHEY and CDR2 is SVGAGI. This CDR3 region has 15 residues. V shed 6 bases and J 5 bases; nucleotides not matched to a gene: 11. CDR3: CASSLLAGGGDTQYF. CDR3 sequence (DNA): TGTGCCAGCAGCCTACTCGCTGGCGGGGGAGATACGCAGTATTTT.

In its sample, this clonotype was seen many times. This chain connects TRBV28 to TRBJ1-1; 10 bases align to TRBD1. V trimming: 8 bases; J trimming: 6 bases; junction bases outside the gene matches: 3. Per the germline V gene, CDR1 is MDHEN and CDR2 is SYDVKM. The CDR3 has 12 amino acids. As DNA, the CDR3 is TGTGCCAGCTGGGACAGGGGCTCTGAAGCTTTCTTT. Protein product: CASWDRGSEAFF.

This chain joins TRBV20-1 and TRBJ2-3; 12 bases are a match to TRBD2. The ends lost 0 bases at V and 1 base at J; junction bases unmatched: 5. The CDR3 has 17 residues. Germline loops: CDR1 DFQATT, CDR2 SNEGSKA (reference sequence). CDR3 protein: CSARDVRLAGGTDTQYF. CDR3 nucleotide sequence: TGCAGTGCTAGAGATGTCCGACTAGCGGGGGGCACAGATACGCAGTATTTT.

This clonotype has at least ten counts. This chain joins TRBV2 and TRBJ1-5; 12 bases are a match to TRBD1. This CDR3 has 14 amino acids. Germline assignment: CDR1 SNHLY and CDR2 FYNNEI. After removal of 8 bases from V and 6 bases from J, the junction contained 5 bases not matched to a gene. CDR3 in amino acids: CASSGTGGFQPQHF. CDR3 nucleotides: TGTGCCAGCTCTGGGACAGGGGGCTTTCAGCCCCAGCATTTT.

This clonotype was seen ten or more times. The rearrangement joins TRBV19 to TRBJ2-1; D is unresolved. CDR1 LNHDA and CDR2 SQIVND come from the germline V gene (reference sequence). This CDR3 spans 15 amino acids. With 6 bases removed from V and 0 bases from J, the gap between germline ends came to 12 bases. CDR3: CASSPDRSSYNEQFF. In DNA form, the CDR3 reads TGTGCCAGTAGCCCGGACCGGAGCTCCTACAATGAGCAGTTCTTC.

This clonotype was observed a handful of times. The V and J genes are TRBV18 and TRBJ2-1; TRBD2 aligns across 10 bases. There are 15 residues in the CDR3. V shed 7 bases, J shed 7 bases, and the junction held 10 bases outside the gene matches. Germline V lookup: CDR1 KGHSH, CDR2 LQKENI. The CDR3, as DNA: TGTGCCAGCTTTCGTGAGCGGGGGGGCCGGAATGAGCAGTTCTTC. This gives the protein CASFRERGGRNEQFF.